These 30 T cell receptor beta chains originate from one sample sequenced in a study of control samples from healthy donors and cancer patients. Profiled with immunoSEQ multiplex PCR; TCRdb holds only in-frame clones, not every one. Of 150,000 to 200,000 clones in the sample, 90% were seen once. The sample comprised blood. The receptor source for this set is a woman aged 45 to 65 in good health.

The chain employs TRBV7-9 and TRBJ1-5, with TRBD1 as a possible D gene (6 bases). The V gene lost 5 bases and the J gene lost 3 bases, with 17 bases spanning the gap. The CDR3 totals 16 residues. Germline V gene lookup returns CDR1 SEHNR and CDR2 FQNEAQ (reference sequence). CDR3 DNA sequence: TGTGCCAGCAGCCAGGGTGAGGGGGACAACAATCAGCCCCAGCATTTT. Its protein product is CASSQGEGDNNQPQHF.

This clone was seen just once. V and J are TRBV10-3 and TRBJ2-1; no reliable D call. Trimming took off 1 base at V and 7 bases at J, with 5 bases between the two ends. The CDR3 has 12 residues. Germline lookup yields CDR1 ENHRY and CDR2 SYGVKD. CDR3 sequence reads: CAISEFVNEQFF. Here the CDR3 DNA reads TGTGCCATCAGTGAGTTTGTTAATGAGCAGTTCTTC.

The chain is built from TRBV5-6 and TRBJ2-2; perhaps TRBD1 as D (5 bases). V dropped 1 base and J dropped 5 bases, with 12 bases sitting between them. The CDR3 is 15 amino acids. Germline V lookup: CDR1 SGHDT, CDR2 YYEEEE. DNA for the CDR3: TGTGCCAGCAGCTTGACAGGATGGATGACCGGGGAGCTGTTTTTT. It specifies CASSLTGWMTGELFF.

The CDR3 loop is CASSTNSFHPTDTQYF. CDR3 bases: TGCGCCAGCAGTACCAACTCTTTCCACCCCACAGATACGCAGTATTTT. This chain uses TRBV5-1 with TRBJ2-3; D unclear. Germline loops: CDR1 SGHRS, CDR2 YFSETQ. This CDR3 is built from 16 residues. Trimming removed 5 bases at V and 2 bases at J, with 18 bases between.

The chain is built from TRBV7-9 and TRBJ1-2; D not certain. Trimming removed 1 base from V and 2 bases from J, with 8 bases in between. This CDR3 comprises 14 residues. The germline gives CDR1 SEHNR, CDR2 FQNEAQ (reference sequence). CDR3 nucleotide sequence: TGTGCCAGCAGCTTAGGGACGGGAAACTATGGCTACACCTTC. This sequence encodes CASSLGTGNYGYTF.

This clone was observed many times. The chain carries TRBV4-2 and TRBJ2-6; D is ambiguous. The CDR3 runs 15 residues. V was trimmed by 1 base and J by 12 bases, leaving 16 bases between them. CDR1 and CDR2 from the germline V gene are LGHNA and YNFKEQ. CDR3 loop: CASSQGVDASGVLTF. The CDR3 DNA reads TGTGCCAGCAGCCAAGGCGTGGACGCGTCAGGCGTCCTGACTTTC.

This chain connects TRBV2 to TRBJ1-4; 7 nucleotides agree with TRBD1. This CDR3 is built from 14 residues. Germline assignment: CDR1 SNHLY and CDR2 FYNNEI. Trimming removed 5 bases from V and 2 bases from J; junction bases left unmatched: 2. CDR3 protein: CASSRQGTNEKLFF. In DNA form, the CDR3 reads TGTGCCAGCAGTAGACAGGGCACTAATGAAAAACTGTTTTTT.

This chain joins TRBV5-1 and TRBJ2-1, with 11 bases matching TRBD2. The V gene's germline CDR1 is SGHRS and CDR2 YFSETQ. Trimming took 4 bases from V and 0 from J; bases not matched to a gene: 0. This CDR3 has 15 residues. The CDR3 DNA reads TGCGCCAGCAGCACTAGCGGGAGCTCCTACAATGAGCAGTTCTTC. Residues: CASSTSGSSYNEQFF.

The rearrangement joins TRBV5-4 to TRBJ1-1; D remains ambiguous. V dropped 0 bases and J dropped 1 base, with 16 bases sitting between them. The CDR3 extends over 17 amino acids. CDR1 is SGHNT and CDR2 is YYREEE in the germline V gene (reference sequence). CDR3 sequence: CASSLGQARVANTEAFF. The CDR3 DNA sequence: TGTGCCAGCAGCTTGGGGCAGGCCCGCGTCGCGAACACTGAAGCTTTCTTT.

V and J are TRBV18 and TRBJ1-1; TRBD1 agrees at 7 bases. With V trimmed by 6 bases and J by 1 base, 11 bases remained unmatched. CDR1 is KGHSH and CDR2 is LQKENI in the germline V gene. CDR3 length equals 16 residues. Here the CDR3 DNA reads TGTGCCAGCTCTCGTAACCACGGGACAGCGAACACTGAAGCTTTCTTT. Its translation: CASSRNHGTANTEAFF.

With regard to this clone: At one end the junction does not follow the germline gene, possibly because of a read error. The chain couples TRBV10-3 to TRBJ1-1, with a weak D call TRBD1 (6 bases). This CDR3 is built from 12 residues. Germline CDR1 and CDR2: ENHRY and SYGVKD. The CDR3 is CIGGRGRDEAFF. The CDR3, as DNA: TGCATCGGGGGCAGGGGAAGGGATGAAGCTTTCTTT.

The chain has TRBV6-6 and TRBJ2-3; TRBD2 matches 11 bases. The CDR3 contains 16 residues. Germline trimming cut 6 bases from V and 9 bases from J; bases unmatched to any gene: 14. Germline V gene lookup returns CDR1 MNHNY and CDR2 SVGAGI (reference sequence). CDR3 loop: CASSLTSGAQRGTQYF. The CDR3 DNA follows: TGTGCCAGCAGCCTGACTAGCGGGGCTCAGCGAGGAACGCAGTATTTT.

The CDR3 DNA reads TGTGCCAGCAGGACCGGGACTAGAAGCACAGATACGCAGTATTTT. This codes for CASRTGTRSTDTQYF. The chain joins TRBV4-2 to TRBJ2-3; 8 nucleotides match TRBD2. The junction had 5 bases not matched to a gene; V was cut back by 6 bases and J by 0 bases. This CDR3 is built from 15 residues. CDR1 LGHNA and CDR2 YNFKEQ come from the germline V gene.

The V gene is TRBV28, the J gene TRBJ1-4; TRBD1 is a possible D gene (5 bases). The CDR3 sequence is 14 residues long. The V end was cut by 7 bases, the J end by 3 bases, with 12 bases between. Looked up from germline, CDR1 is MDHEN and CDR2 is SYDVKM. In DNA, the CDR3 is TGTGCCAGCACAACGGGGCAGCCTAATGAAAAACTGTTTTTT. The encoded protein is CASTTGQPNEKLFF.

The chain recombines TRBV18 with TRBJ2-3; 11 bases fit TRBD2. Germline values: CDR1 KGHSH, CDR2 LQKENI. Losses at the gene ends were 11 bases for V and 7 bases for J; bases not matched to a gene: 5. This CDR3 has 12 residues. In DNA form, the CDR3 reads TGTGCCGGGACTAGCGGTATAAATACGCAGTATTTT. Residues: CAGTSGINTQYF. The whole variable domain, filled in from reference TRBV18 and TRBJ2-3, reads NAGVMQNPRHLVRRRGQEARLRCSPMKGHSHVYWYRQLPEEGLKFMVYLQKENIIDESGMPKERFSAEFPKEGPSILRIQQVVRGDSAAYFCAGTSGINTQYFGPGTRLTVL.

The chain combines TRBV9 with TRBJ2-1, with D maybe TRBD2 (7 bases). With 4 bases removed from V and 3 bases from J, the gap between germline ends came to 17 bases. This CDR3 contains 16 residues. Germline values: CDR1 SGDLS, CDR2 YYNGEE. The DNA of the CDR3 is TGTGCCAGCAGCTCCCGGGGGGCGGGTTTCTACAATGAGCAGTTCTTC. It codes for CASSSRGAGFYNEQFF.

The rearrangement links TRBV10-3 to TRBJ1-2; weak D call: TRBD1 (5 bases). The V gene's germline CDR1 is ENHRY and CDR2 SYGVKD. The CDR3 consists of 17 residues. Trimming took 2 bases from V and 4 from J, leaving 20 bases between them. The CDR3 spells CAISEPSRETDSYGYTF. The CDR3 DNA follows: TGTGCCATCAGTGAGCCGTCTCGAGAGACAGACTCCTATGGCTACACCTTC.

The chain employs TRBV3-1 (or the pseudogene TRBV3-2) and TRBJ2-6; 7 nucleotides agree with TRBD2. The germline gives CDR1 LGHDT, CDR2 YNNKEL (reference sequence). This CDR3 spans 21 amino acids. V shed 4 bases, J shed 2 bases, and the junction held 20 bases outside the gene matches. The chain's CDR3 is CASSRLKLVLAALAGANVLTF. In DNA form, the CDR3 reads TGTGCCAGCAGCCGACTTAAATTAGTCCTAGCGGCATTAGCTGGGGCCAACGTCCTGACTTTC.

The chain employs TRBV9 and TRBJ2-7, with 8 bases fitting TRBD2. The CDR3 runs 17 residues. The J segment lost 7 bases and the V segment lost 0 bases, leaving 15 bases of the junction unmatched. CDR1 SGDLS and CDR2 YYNGEE come from the germline V gene. The CDR3 nucleotides read TGTGCCAGCAGCGTAGATAGACCGGGACTAGGTTTTGGGGAGCAGTACTTC. This translates into CASSVDRPGLGFGEQYF.

The chain recombines TRBV5-1 with TRBJ2-7; maybe TRBD2 (6 bases). Germline loops: CDR1 SGHRS, CDR2 YFSETQ. This CDR3 is built from 15 residues. V was trimmed by 3 bases and J by 3 bases, leaving 16 bases between them. The CDR3 region has the DNA TGCGCCAGCAGCTCGGAGGGACTGACCTTCTACGAGCAGTACTTC. Protein product: CASSSEGLTFYEQYF.

V usage is TRBV28 and J usage is TRBJ1-2; 8 bases are shared with TRBD1. Germline V gene data show CDR1 as MDHEN and CDR2 as SYDVKM. The CDR3 has 14 amino acids. Trimming took 6 bases from V and 5 from J; bases not matched to a gene: 8. The CDR3 protein is CASSMGQAQYGYTF. In DNA form, the CDR3 reads TGTGCCAGCAGCATGGGACAGGCTCAGTATGGCTACACCTTC.

This clone showed up just once. The genes are TRBV2 and TRBJ2-1, with 8 positions matching TRBD2. Per germline, CDR1 SNHLY and CDR2 FYNNEI. This CDR3 is built from 13 residues. Unmatched junction bases numbered 12, after V lost 11 bases and J lost 9 bases. This chain's CDR3 is CAGSGGPEVEQFF. The CDR3 nucleotides are TGTGCCGGCTCGGGAGGGCCTGAGGTTGAGCAGTTCTTC.

This chain links TRBV2 with TRBJ1-2, with a tentative D call TRBD1 (6 bases). V was trimmed by 5 bases and J by 4 bases, leaving 17 bases between them. Germline CDR1 and CDR2: SNHLY and FYNNEI. The CDR3 consists of 15 residues. The CDR3 region has the DNA TGTGCCAGCAGTAGATCTCCACAGGGTAGCTATGGCTACACCTTC. This encodes CASSRSPQGSYGYTF.

The chain recombines TRBV4-2 with TRBJ2-2; TRBD2 aligns across 8 bases. The CDR3 runs 18 residues. With V trimmed by 1 base and J by 2 bases, 9 bases remained unmatched. CDR1 is LGHNA, CDR2 YNFKEQ, per germline. The CDR3: CASSQGLAGPLNTGELFF. CDR3 sequence (DNA): TGTGCCAGCAGCCAAGGTTTAGCGGGACCCTTAAACACCGGGGAGCTGTTTTTT.

The chain links TRBV28 to TRBJ2-2, with 12 bases aligning to TRBD2. The CDR3 spans 15 residues. CDR1 MDHEN and CDR2 SYDVKM come from the germline V gene. The ends lost 8 bases at V and 1 base at J; junction bases unmatched: 2. The CDR3 DNA follows: TGTGCCAGCCAGACTAGCGGGGGGAACACCGGGGAGCTGTTTTTT. Residues: CASQTSGGNTGELFF.

The chain employs TRBV30 and TRBJ1-3; 10 bases agree with TRBD1. After removal of 5 bases from V and 5 bases from J, the junction contained 9 bases not matched to a gene. Germline-derived CDR1 and CDR2 are GTSNPN and SVGIG (reference sequence). This CDR3 has 15 amino acids. CDR3 coding DNA: TGTGCCTGGTCCCGGGACAGGGGATTAAGAAACACCATATATTTT. Protein: CAWSRDRGLRNTIYF.

V gene TRBV4-3 combines with J gene TRBJ1-3; D not resolved. The V gene lost 1 base and the J gene lost 3 bases, with 10 bases spanning the gap. Germline lookup yields CDR1 LGHNA and CDR2 YSLEER. CDR3 length: 15 residues. The CDR3 region is CASSQGVGLGNTIYF. The CDR3 region has the DNA TGCGCCAGCAGCCAAGGGGTAGGGCTTGGAAACACCATATATTTT.

This clone has a single count. The V call is TRBV5-4, the J call TRBJ2-5, with D unresolved. CDR3 size: 14 residues. V lost 6 bases and J 2 bases, leaving 14 bases between the germline ends. Germline CDR1 SGHNT, CDR2 YYREEE (reference sequence). The chain's CDR3 is CASTRGDRQETQYF. As DNA, the CDR3 is TGTGCCAGCACCCGAGGTGATAGGCAAGAGACCCAGTACTTC.

The gene calls are TRBV21-1 and TRBJ1-3. TRBV21-1 represents a pseudogene. There are 17 residues in the CDR3. In DNA form, the CDR3 reads TGTGCCAGCAGCAAAAGGTCCGACGTCAACTCTGGAAACACCATATATTTT. Residues: CASSKRSDVNSGNTIYF.

This clone came up once. This chain links TRBV4-1 with TRBJ2-3, with 10 nucleotides matching TRBD2. Germline trimming cut 1 base from V and 2 bases from J; bases unmatched to any gene: 6. CDR1 is MGHRA, CDR2 YSYEKL, per germline. The CDR3 is 17 residues long. CDR3 amino acids: CASSQARTSGPTDTQYF. The CDR3, as DNA: TGCGCCAGCAGCCAAGCCCGGACTAGCGGACCCACAGATACGCAGTATTTT.